This TCR beta chain was retrieved from a study of cytomegalovirus exposure and HLA in healthy donors. Primers: 60 Vbeta forward and 13 Jbeta reverse. Sequencing used immunoSEQ multiplex PCR; TCRdb keeps in-frame clones, though not all of them. The data contain about 300,000 clones, about nine tenths of them singletons. The CDR3 spans 15 residues. CDR1 MNHNY and CDR2 SVGAGI come from the germline V gene (reference sequence). The trim removed 5 bases at V and 4 bases at J, leaving 10 bases unmatched. Broader study findings: Only CMV serostatus was available as immune exposure information. Trimming of TCR beta V- and J-genes showed a link, identified in a later analysis, to a missense DCLRE1C variant. A previous analysis found most TCR beta V segments productive roughly 87% or roughly 30% of the time.

As regards this clone: Antigen: not known.

The sequencing sample was made of PBMCs. The chain carries TRBV6-6 and TRBJ2-5, with 7 positions matching TRBD2. The TCR was taken from a middle-aged man in good health and CMV-seropositive. In DNA, the CDR3 is TGTGCCAGCAGTGGGAGCGGGAAGGGAGGAGAGACCCAGTACTTC. It yields the protein CASSGSGKGGETQYF.